The next 13 T cell receptor beta chains were all read from a single sample in a study of beta chain features in type 1 diabetes. Findings of the study overall: TCRB CDR3s from Type 1 diabetes patients were moderately but significantly shorter in all four CD4+ subsets.

No cognate antigen is known for these TCRs. What was sequenced were expressed TCRB transcripts, since all of the isolated RNA had been reverse transcribed. Only in-frame clones appear in the TCRdb table, and some are missing; sequencing was by immunoSEQ multiplex PCR. The repertoire includes a few hundred thousand clones, approximately 14% of them detected once, and 0.019% sits in the top ten. Sequenced: naive CD4+ T cells from blood. Receptor source: a man aged 25-45 years with type 1 diabetes.

The rearrangement uses TRBV30 and TRBJ2-7; 10 bases align to TRBD1. Germline trimming cut 5 bases from V and 6 bases from J; bases unmatched to any gene: 10. The length of the CDR3 is 14 residues. Germline CDR1 and CDR2: GTSNPN and SVGIG (reference sequence). The CDR3 here is CAWGRGTGAIEQYF. CDR3 nucleotides: TGTGCCTGGGGTCGAGGGACAGGGGCGATCGAGCAGTACTTC.

The V gene is TRBV5-1, the J gene TRBJ2-1, with 14 bases lining up with TRBD2. The CDR3 extends over 18 amino acids. The V gene end was trimmed by 0 bases and the J gene end by 7 bases; junction bases not matched to a gene: 9. CDR1 and CDR2 from the germline V gene are SGHRS and YFSETQ. CDR3 DNA sequence: TGCGCCAGCAGCTTGGGGAATACGGGACTAGCGGGAGTAAATGAGCAGTTCTTC. This gives the protein CASSLGNTGLAGVNEQFF. Supplemented by reference TRBV5-1 and TRBJ2-1, the full variable domain reads KAGVTQTPRYLIKTRGQQVTLSCSPISGHRSVSWYQQTPGQGLQFLFEYFSETQRNKGNFPGRFSGRQFSNSRSEMNVSTLELGDSALYLCASSLGNTGLAGVNEQFFGPGTRLTVL.

The chain has TRBV9 and TRBJ1-1, with 8 bases identical to TRBD1. Trimming at V came to 5 bases and at J to 4 bases, leaving 7 bases not matched to a gene. CDR3 length equals 14 residues. CDR1 and CDR2 from the germline V gene are SGDLS and YYNGEE. CDR3 coding DNA: TGTGCCAGCAGTCGTCAACAGGGGGGCACTGAAGCTTTCTTT. It codes for CASSRQQGGTEAFF. Together with reference TRBV9 and TRBJ1-1, the CDR3 gives the full variable domain: DSGVTQTPKHLITATGQRVTLRCSPRSGDLSVYWYQQSLDQGLQFLIQYYNGEERAKGNILERFSAQQFPDLHSELNLSSLELGDSALYFCASSRQQGGTEAFFGQGTRLTVV.

The chain has TRBV5-1 and TRBJ2-6; 7 nucleotides agree with TRBD2. Germline values: CDR1 SGHRS, CDR2 YFSETQ. The CDR3 has 15 residues. With V trimmed by 4 bases and J by 2 bases, 3 bases remained unmatched. In DNA, the CDR3 is TGCGCCAGCAGCCTAGGACTAGCTGGGGCCAACGTCCTGACTTTC. The encoded protein is CASSLGLAGANVLTF.

The genes are TRBV7-9 and TRBJ1-1; D call uncertain. The V end lost 5 bases, the J end lost 5 bases, and 9 bases lay between the germline ends. The CDR3 is made up of 12 amino acids. The germline gives CDR1 SEHNR, CDR2 FQNEAQ (reference sequence). CDR3 sequence reads: CASSGLETEAFF. The CDR3 DNA reads as TGTGCCAGCAGCGGGCTCGAGACTGAAGCTTTCTTT.

This clone was seen only a few times. The rearrangement joins TRBV4-1 to TRBJ2-5, with 9 positions matching TRBD2. The CDR3 is made up of 14 amino acids. Germline-derived CDR1 and CDR2 are MGHRA and YSYEKL. J gave up 4 bases and V 2 bases, and 2 bases lay outside the gene matches. CDR3 protein: CASSQRGRGETQYF. The CDR3 region has the DNA TGCGCCAGCAGCCAACGCGGGAGGGGAGAGACCCAGTACTTC.

The chain joins TRBV9 to TRBJ2-5; D might be TRBD1 (7 bases). The CDR3 runs 16 residues. Germline V lookup: CDR1 SGDLS, CDR2 YYNGEE. V shed 0 bases and J shed 5 bases, with 17 bases lying between them. Here the CDR3 reads CASSVVGETGRETQYF. The CDR3 DNA follows: TGTGCCAGCAGCGTAGTAGGCGAGACAGGGAGGGAGACCCAGTACTTC. The full variable domain, rest sourced from reference TRBV9 and TRBJ2-5, is DSGVTQTPKHLITATGQRVTLRCSPRSGDLSVYWYQQSLDQGLQFLIQYYNGEERAKGNILERFSAQQFPDLHSELNLSSLELGDSALYFCASSVVGETGRETQYFGPGTRLLVL.

This chain links TRBV5-4 with TRBJ2-4; the match to TRBD1 covers 11 bases. The CDR3 has 15 amino acids. From germline, CDR1 is SGHNT and CDR2 YYREEE (reference sequence). J gave up 10 bases and V 0 bases, and 6 bases lay outside the gene matches. The CDR3 here is CASSLGGGQGVIQYF. In nucleotides, the CDR3 is TGTGCCAGCAGCTTGGGAGGGGGACAGGGGGTTATTCAGTACTTC.

This clone was seen more than once but under ten times. CDR3 in DNA: TGCAGCTCGTGTCCGAGGAGGGAGACCCAGTACTTC. Protein product: CSSCPRRETQYF. The chain is built from TRBV29-1 and TRBJ2-5; perhaps TRBD2 as D (5 bases). The V gene's germline CDR1 is SQVTM and CDR2 ANQGSEA. Trimming shortened V by 8 bases and J by 5 bases, and 15 bases separated the two germline ends. This CDR3 is 12 amino acids long.

The J gene is TRBJ1-2, the V gene TRBV4-1; D unresolved. CDR1 and CDR2 (germline): MGHRA, YSYEKL. The length of the CDR3 is 13 residues. Trimming cost V 1 base and J 1 base, with 4 bases left between them. The chain's CDR3 is CASSQAVNYGYTF. The CDR3 DNA reads as TGCGCCAGCAGCCAAGCAGTTAACTATGGCTACACCTTC.

A few counts support this clone. This chain links TRBV18 with TRBJ2-7, with 12 bases that match TRBD2. Trimming at V came to 6 bases and at J to 3 bases, leaving 3 bases not matched to a gene. Germline V CDR1 and CDR2: KGHSH, LQKENI. CDR3 length: 14 residues. The CDR3 here is CASSLTSGSYEQYF. DNA of the CDR3: TGTGCCAGCTCGCTGACTAGCGGGAGCTACGAGCAGTACTTC.

This clone occurred a few times. V usage is TRBV2 and J usage is TRBJ2-7, with D perhaps TRBD1 (6 bases). With 6 bases removed from V and 3 bases from J, the gap between germline ends came to 15 bases. There are 14 residues in the CDR3. Germline values: CDR1 SNHLY, CDR2 FYNNEI. The CDR3 region has the DNA TGTGCCAGCAGACTACAGGGTTCCCTCTACGAGCAGTACTTC. Translating gives CASRLQGSLYEQYF.

This clone was seen only a few times. The rearrangement joins TRBV27 to TRBJ1-2, with 9 bases matching TRBD1. J lost 4 bases, V lost 6 bases, and 9 bases had no gene match. The CDR3 totals 15 residues. Germline values: CDR1 MNHEY, CDR2 SMNVEV (reference sequence). CDR3 nucleotide sequence: TGTGCCAGCAGGACAGGGGGAATCAGAGGCTATGGCTACACCTTC. It codes for CASRTGGIRGYGYTF.